Sequencing of this T cell receptor (beta chain) was carried out in a study of early T cells in non-severe SARS-CoV-2 infection. The V end lost 6 bases, the J end lost 3 bases, and 18 bases lay between the germline ends. This CDR3 is 16 amino acids long. From germline, CDR1 is MNHNS and CDR2 SASEGT. Many counts were recorded for this clonotype. MiXCR, run by TCRdb on the 5' RACE reads, gives a single entry per CDR3 protein. The sample lists tens of thousands of distinct CDR3 sequences; 5% to 6.5% were seen once. The sequences come from whole blood, collected at baseline. The genes are TRBV6-1 and TRBJ2-1, with D possibly matching TRBD1 (6 bases). The clonotype comes from an adult who was a healthcare worker with PCR-confirmed SARS-CoV-2 infection or an uninfected control (not recorded which). CDR3 region: CASRPLQGPFYNEQFF. In DNA form, the CDR3 reads TGTGCCAGCAGACCGCTACAGGGACCATTCTACAATGAGCAGTTCTTC.